A selection of T cell receptor beta chains follows, all from one sample in a study of cytomegalovirus exposure and HLA in healthy donors. Sequencing used immunoSEQ multiplex PCR; TCRdb keeps in-frame clones, though not all of them. The table records 120,000 or so clones, about four fifths of them present only once. The sequenced sample was PBMCs. Receptors originate from a woman aged 50 to 60 in good health and CMV-seropositive. Each CDR3 is given with its conserved first and last residue. The D gene is left open where the match is weak. Only part of the rows carry a size: once, few, many, or a class if the clone is expanded.

cdr3_aa,cdr3_nt,clone_size,d_call,j_call,v_call
CASSSRQLTEAFF,TGTGCCAGCAGCTCTCGACAACTCACTGAAGCTTTCTTT,-,-,TRBJ1-1,TRBV7-2
CASSLDRNQPQHF,TGTGCCAGCAGCTTGGACAGAAATCAGCCCCAGCATTTT,-,-,TRBJ1-5,TRBV5-4
CASSLQGANTGELFF,TGCGCCAGCAGCTTACAGGGGGCTAACACCGGGGAGCTGTTTTTT,-,TRBD1,TRBJ2-2,TRBV5-1
CASSPSGTVNYEQYF,TGTGCCAGCTCACCCTCCGGGACAGTGAACTACGAGCAGTACTTC,once,TRBD1,TRBJ2-7,TRBV18
CASSKDRGHGEQYF,TGTGCCAGTAGTAAGGACAGGGGGCACGGAGAGCAGTACTTC,once,TRBD1,TRBJ2-7,TRBV19
CASSTVWGQGSNQPQHF,TGTGCCAGTAGTACCGTATGGGGACAGGGTAGCAATCAGCCCCAGCATTTT,-,TRBD1,TRBJ1-5,TRBV19
CASSESTVTYGYTF,TGTGCCAGCAGTGAATCAACAGTAACTTATGGCTACACCTTC,-,-,TRBJ1-2,TRBV6-1
CSVVAVRENTEAFF,TGCAGCGTTGTCGCGGTCAGAGAGAACACTGAAGCTTTCTTT,-,-,TRBJ1-1,TRBV29-1
CASSLVRSGSGANVLTF,TGCGCCAGCAGCTTGGTACGGTCGGGGTCTGGGGCCAACGTCCTGACTTTC,-,-,TRBJ2-6,TRBV5-1
CASSQDDYSGYGYTF,TGCGCCAGCAGCCAAGATGATTACAGCGGCTATGGCTACACCTTC,-,-,TRBJ1-2,TRBV4-1
CASSWPGLAGTGELFF,TGCGCCAGCAGCTGGCCGGGACTAGCGGGAACCGGGGAGCTGTTTTTT,-,TRBD2,TRBJ2-2,TRBV5-1
CSVRRATEAFF,TGCAGCGTTAGGAGGGCTACTGAAGCTTTCTTT,-,-,TRBJ1-1,TRBV29-1
CASTFDRGEQLFF,TGTGCCAGCACTTTTGATCGCGGGGAACAACTGTTTTTT,-,-,TRBJ1-4,TRBV6-6
CASSPGSDTQYF,TGTGCCAGCAGCCCAGGATCAGATACGCAGTATTTT,-,-,TRBJ2-3,TRBV5-4
CATSRDGWQGGQRDQPQHF,TGTGCCACCAGCAGAGATGGCTGGCAGGGGGGACAGAGGGATCAGCCCCAGCATTTT,-,TRBD1,TRBJ1-5,TRBV15
CASSPPKDRESGELFF,TGTGCCAGCTCACCACCGAAGGACAGGGAGTCCGGGGAGCTGTTTTTT,-,TRBD1,TRBJ2-2,TRBV18
CASSVTGGYGYTF,TGTGCCAGCAGTGTAACCGGGGGCTATGGCTACACCTTC,-,-,TRBJ1-2,TRBV2
CASTSWDRVYGYTF,TGTGCCAGTACCTCGTGGGACAGGGTCTATGGCTACACCTTC,-,TRBD1,TRBJ1-2,TRBV19
CAWSVGPEDNTEAFF,TGTGCCTGGAGTGTTGGGCCGGAGGATAACACTGAAGCTTTCTTT,-,-,TRBJ1-1,TRBV30
CASSLGGGTTYQETQYF,TGCGCCAGCAGCTTGGGTGGGGGGACTACGTACCAAGAGACCCAGTACTTC,-,TRBD2,TRBJ2-5,TRBV5-1
CASSLGGRIEETQYF,TGTGCCAGCAGCTTAGGAGGCAGAATAGAAGAGACCCAGTACTTC,-,-,TRBJ2-5,TRBV7-2
CASSIGDYGTDTQYF,TGTGCCAGTAGTATCGGCGACTATGGCACAGATACGCAGTATTTT,few,-,TRBJ2-3,TRBV19
CASSNNGVASYEQYF,TGTGCCAGCAGCAACAACGGGGTGGCATCCTACGAGCAGTACTTC,-,-,TRBJ2-7,TRBV7-2
CASSLGGLAGVEQFF,TGTGCCAGCAGCTTAGGAGGGCTAGCGGGAGTGGAGCAGTTCTTC,-,TRBD2,TRBJ2-1,TRBV7-2
CASSLGMAGDGYTF,TGTGCCAGCAGCTTAGGCATGGCAGGGGATGGCTACACCTTC,-,-,TRBJ1-2,TRBV7-8
CASSPRGGLRSTEAFF,TGTGCCAGCAGCCCCAGGGGAGGGCTACGGAGCACTGAAGCTTTCTTT,-,-,TRBJ1-1,TRBV7-6
CASSVGISGNTIYF,TGTGCCAGCAGCGTAGGTATCTCTGGAAACACCATATATTTT,-,-,TRBJ1-3,TRBV9
CASSQTGPNTGELFF,TGCGCCAGCAGCCAGACAGGACCAAACACCGGGGAGCTGTTTTTT,few,-,TRBJ2-2,TRBV4-1
CASSRGTGVNEQYF,TGTGCCAGCAGCCGCGGGACAGGGGTAAACGAGCAGTACTTC,-,TRBD1,TRBJ2-7,TRBV5-6
CASSQDSGPVGEQYF,TGTGCCAGCAGCCAAGATAGCGGACCTGTGGGCGAGCAGTACTTC,-,-,TRBJ2-7,TRBV4-2
CASRAVGRRGLNYGYTF,TGTGCCAGCAGGGCGGTGGGGCGCAGGGGGCTTAACTATGGCTACACCTTC,-,TRBD1,TRBJ1-2,TRBV5-6
CASTGQGAGDTQYF,TGTGCCAGCACCGGACAGGGGGCGGGAGATACGCAGTATTTT,once,TRBD1,TRBJ2-3,TRBV7-9
CASSFETGNGYTF,TGCGCCAGCAGCTTCGAGACAGGGAATGGCTACACCTTC,-,TRBD1,TRBJ1-2,TRBV5-1
CASSRRESIETQYF,TGTGCCAGTAGTAGGCGGGAGAGTATTGAGACCCAGTACTTC,-,TRBD2,TRBJ2-5,TRBV19
CASSLSSGLVAYEQYF,TGTGCCAGCAGTTTATCGAGTGGACTGGTTGCCTACGAGCAGTACTTC,once,-,TRBJ2-7,TRBV27
CASSDTLASLYNEQFF,TGTGCCAGCAGTGACACCCTAGCGAGCCTTTACAATGAGCAGTTCTTC,-,-,TRBJ2-1,TRBV6-4
CASSQPGTTPEQYF,TGTGCCAGCAGCCAACCCGGGACAACCCCCGAGCAGTACTTC,-,-,TRBJ2-7,TRBV4-2
CASSDRGNSPLHF,TGTGCCAGCAGTGACAGGGGTAATTCACCCCTCCACTTT,-,-,TRBJ1-6,TRBV2
CASSLRLAGSTDTQYF,TGTGCCAGCAGCTTGAGACTAGCGGGGAGCACAGATACGCAGTATTTT,-,TRBD2,TRBJ2-3,TRBV5-4
CASLHPGPYGYTF,TGTGCCAGTTTGCATCCAGGGCCCTATGGCTACACCTTC,-,-,TRBJ1-2,TRBV19
CASSPRGNVKNIQYF,TGTGCCAGCAGCCCCAGGGGGAATGTCAAAAACATTCAGTACTTC,-,TRBD1,TRBJ2-4,TRBV7-9
CASSYSGGAAYEQYF,TGTGCCAGCAGTTACTCGGGCGGGGCTGCCTACGAGCAGTACTTC,-,-,TRBJ2-7,TRBV6-6
CASSLFGGRKYNEQFF,TGTGCCAGCAGCTTATTCGGAGGGAGGAAATACAATGAGCAGTTCTTC,-,-,TRBJ2-1,TRBV7-9
CASSRGEQFF,TGTGCCAGCAGCAGGGGTGAGCAGTTCTTC,once,-,TRBJ2-1,TRBV2
CASSQELTGHSGNTIYF,TGTGCCAGCAGCCAAGAACTAACAGGGCATTCGGGAAACACCATATATTTT,-,-,TRBJ1-3,TRBV4-2
CAWSVRAEQFF,TGTGCCTGGAGTGTACGAGCTGAGCAGTTCTTC,-,-,TRBJ2-1,TRBV30
CASSLAVGQGSSPLHF,TGTGCCAGCAGCTTAGCGGTAGGACAGGGTTCTTCACCCCTCCACTTT,-,TRBD1,TRBJ1-6,TRBV7-9
CASSRTGEYEQYF,TGTGCCAGCAGTCGGACAGGGGAATACGAGCAGTACTTC,-,TRBD1,TRBJ2-7,TRBV28
CASSHRGIQETQYF,TGTGCCAGCAGTCACAGGGGAATCCAAGAGACCCAGTACTTC,-,TRBD1,TRBJ2-5,TRBV2
CASSLVAGVPQETQYF,TGTGCCAGCAGCTTAGTGGCGGGGGTCCCCCAAGAGACCCAGTACTTC,once,TRBD2,TRBJ2-5,TRBV7-8
CASSPQQGETQYF,TGTGCCAGCTCACCCCAGCAGGGAGAGACCCAGTACTTC,-,-,TRBJ2-5,TRBV18
CASSHLRDSRNTQYF,TGTGCCAGCAGCCATCTCCGGGACAGTCGAAATACGCAGTATTTT,-,TRBD1,TRBJ2-3,TRBV4-2